The 31 T cell receptor beta chains reported below all come from one sample, sequenced in a study of regulatory T cells in long-lasting Graves disease. iRepertoire HTBI primers and Arm-PCR of CDR3 regions built TCR beta libraries. From the multiplex PCR reads, TCRdb called clonotypes with MiXCR, one entry per CDR3 protein. The sample lists 400,000 to 500,000 distinct CDR3 sequences; about 22% were seen once. This sample's time point: persistent/refractory GD, antithyroid drugs over 5 years with positive TRAb. RNA extracted from PBMCs served as the sequencing template. Sequences were derived from peripheral blood mononuclear cells (PBMCs), sampled when the disease was refractory, from a patient treated with antithyroid drugs. The receptors shown here come from a female donor with Graves disease.

The chain uses TRBV9 and TRBJ1-4; D call uncertain. The CDR3 runs 15 residues. Germline V gene lookup returns CDR1 SGDLS and CDR2 YYNGEE. Trimming pared 3 bases from V and 6 bases from J, leaving 15 bases between. Written as DNA, the CDR3 is TGTGCCAGCAGCGCGCTACACTCCCAGGATGAAAAACTGTTTTTT. It yields the protein CASSALHSQDEKLFF.

This clonotype has only a few counts. This chain connects TRBV30 to TRBJ2-5; D tentatively reads TRBD1 or TRBD2 (6 bases each). CDR3 length equals 14 residues. Trimming took off 4 bases at V and 5 bases at J, with 17 bases between the two ends. Germline V gene data show CDR1 as GTSNPN and CDR2 as SVGIG (reference sequence). The chain's CDR3 is CAWKVGGRSETQYF. The DNA of the CDR3 is TGTGCCTGGAAGGTTGGGGGGCGCAGTGAGACCCAGTACTTC.

V and J are TRBV30 and TRBJ1-1; maybe TRBD1 (6 bases). Germline CDR1 GTSNPN, CDR2 SVGIG (reference sequence). Trimming left V 4 bases short and J 5 bases short, with 20 bases between. This CDR3 is 15 amino acids long. The CDR3 DNA follows: TGTGCCTGGACCGGGGGGGGGGCTAAGAGTACTGAAGCTTTCTTT. It yields the protein CAWTGGGAKSTEAFF. The variable domain in full, with the rest retrieved from reference TRBV30 and TRBJ1-1, is SQTIHQWPATLVQPVGSPLSLECTVEGTSNPNLYWYRQAAGRGLQLLFYSVGIGQISSEVPQNLSASRPQDRQFILSSKKLLLSDSGFYLCAWTGGGAKSTEAFFGQGTRLTVV.

The rearrangement joins TRBV7-9 to TRBJ2-7, with D perhaps matching TRBD1 (5 bases). Germline V gene sequence: CDR1 SEHNR, CDR2 FQNEAQ (reference sequence). Trimming cost V 1 base and J 0 bases, with 10 bases left between them. This CDR3 is built from 15 residues. CDR3 in DNA: TGTGCCAGCAGCTTAGATCATAGGGGCTCCTACGAGCAGTACTTC. Translation gives CASSLDHRGSYEQYF.

There are many counts of this clonotype. This chain connects TRBV15 to TRBJ2-7; the D gene could be TRBD1 or TRBD2 (5 bases each). The germline gives CDR1 LNHNV, CDR2 YYDKDF (reference sequence). The CDR3 runs 15 residues. V was shortened by 3 bases and J by 4 bases, with 16 bases between the two germline ends. The CDR3 region has the DNA TGTGCCACCAGCAGTGTTCCGGGACCCGCTTACGAGCAGTACTTC. It translates to CATSSVPGPAYEQYF. Filled out from reference TRBV15 and TRBJ2-7, the complete variable domain reads DAMVIQNPRYQVTQFGKPVTLSCSQTLNHNVMYWYQQKSSQAPKLLFHYYDKDFNNEADTPDNFQSRRPNTSFCFLDIRSPGLGDTAMYLCATSSVPGPAYEQYFGPGTRLTVT.

In its sample, this clonotype was seen many times. V gene TRBV20-1 combines with J gene TRBJ2-7; 13 positions agree with TRBD2. Per germline, CDR1 DFQATT and CDR2 SNEGSKA (reference sequence). The CDR3 has 15 residues. J lost 4 bases, V lost 6 bases, and 9 bases had no gene match. The CDR3 DNA is TGCAGTGCCGTCTGGACTAGCGGGAGCATGTACGAGCAGTACTTC. Residues: CSAVWTSGSMYEQYF.

This clonotype has only one observation. J is TRBJ2-7 and V is TRBV7-2, with no clear D. V lost 4 bases and J lost 8, with 15 bases in between. The CDR3 consists of 13 residues. Germline V gives CDR1 SGHTA, CDR2 FQGNSA. CDR3 loop: CASSSLDHKQQYF. CDR3 nucleotides: TGTGCCAGCAGCTCATTGGATCACAAACAGCAGTACTTC.

Many counts were recorded for this clonotype. The rearrangement uses TRBV19 and TRBJ2-5; no clear D. Trimming pared 2 bases from V and 0 bases from J, leaving 10 bases between. The CDR3 contains 15 residues. Germline CDR1 and CDR2: LNHDA and SQIVND (reference sequence). The CDR3 loop is CASSIKLLYQETQYF. The CDR3 DNA reads TGTGCCAGTAGTATAAAACTCTTGTACCAAGAGACCCAGTACTTC.

Details on this clonotype: Since a much larger clone is just one base distant, this may be a read error. The genes are TRBV10-3 and TRBJ1-1, with D unresolved. Germline values: CDR1 ENHRY, CDR2 SYGVKD. The V end was cut by 2 bases, the J end by 2 bases, with 12 bases between. This CDR3 is built from 15 residues. The CDR3, as DNA: TGTGCCATCAGTGAGCGACGGACGGATAACACTGAAGCTTTCTTT. Its protein product is CAISERRTDNTEAFF.

This clonotype was detected a few times. This sequence joins TRBV7-8 and TRBJ1-3, with 8 bases matching TRBD1. The germline gives CDR1 SGHVS, CDR2 FQNEAQ. V was clipped by 3 bases and J by 2 bases; unmatched bases: 3. This CDR3 has 15 amino acids. The CDR3 region is CASSLDRVPGNTIYF. In nucleotides, the CDR3 is TGTGCCAGCAGCTTGGACAGGGTTCCTGGAAACACCATATATTTT. Full variable domain (rest looked up from reference TRBV7-8 and TRBJ1-3): GAGVSQSPRYKVAKRGQDVALRCDPISGHVSLFWYQQALGQGPEFLTYFQNEAQLDKSGLPSDRFFAERPEGSVSTLKIQRTQQEDSAVYLCASSLDRVPGNTIYFGEGSWLTVV.

J is TRBJ1-5 and V is TRBV24-1, with a possible D match to TRBD1 (6 bases). Trimming removed 3 bases from V and 2 bases from J, with 16 bases in between. Germline lookup yields CDR1 KGHDR and CDR2 SFDVKD. The CDR3 has 17 amino acids. CDR3 amino acids: CATSDGAEQGRNQPQHF. CDR3 DNA: TGTGCCACCAGTGATGGAGCGGAACAGGGACGCAATCAGCCCCAGCATTTT.

This clonotype has more than one count but fewer than ten. CDR3 sequence: CASSQDRGGIGNTEAFF. DNA for the CDR3: TGCGCCAGCAGCCAAGATCGAGGGGGCATAGGGAACACTGAAGCTTTCTTT. This rearrangement joins TRBV4-3 to TRBJ1-1, with TRBD1 matching over 7 bases. Germline lookup yields CDR1 LGHNA and CDR2 YSLEER. CDR3 size: 17 residues. J lost 1 base, V lost 0 bases, and 8 bases had no gene match.

This clonotype has a handful of counts. The J gene is TRBJ1-1, the V gene TRBV14; D perhaps matches TRBD1 (5 bases). This CDR3 spans 16 amino acids. V shed 1 base and J shed 0 bases, with 12 bases lying between them. Germline lookup yields CDR1 SGHDN and CDR2 FVKESK. CDR3 nucleotide sequence: TGTGCCAGCAGCCAAGGATACGGGGCCTTGAACACTGAAGCTTTCTTT. Its protein is CASSQGYGALNTEAFF.

V usage is TRBV11-2 and J usage is TRBJ2-7, with D possibly matching TRBD2 (6 bases). V lost 1 base, J lost 6 bases, and 16 bases lay in between. The germline V gene has CDR1 SGHAT and CDR2 FQNNGV. The CDR3 has 15 amino acids. Here the CDR3 DNA reads TGTGCCAGCAGCTTAGTGGCGGGGCTATCGGGCGAGCAGTACTTC. Protein: CASSLVAGLSGEQYF.

This clonotype was counted ten times or more. The chain has TRBV30 and TRBJ2-5, with D perhaps TRBD1 (5 bases). Germline V lookup: CDR1 GTSNPN, CDR2 SVGIG (reference sequence). With 3 bases removed from V and 2 bases from J, the gap between germline ends came to 10 bases. The CDR3 has 13 amino acids. CDR3 DNA: TGTGCCTGGAGCAAGGACATACAAGAGACCCAGTACTTC. Protein product: CAWSKDIQETQYF.

This chain connects TRBV6-1 to TRBJ2-2; 7 nucleotides line up with TRBD2. The CDR3 is made up of 12 amino acids. Germline trimming cut 8 bases from V and 6 bases from J; bases unmatched to any gene: 3. Looked up from germline, CDR1 is MNHNS and CDR2 is SASEGT. DNA for the CDR3: TGTGCCAGCGGACTAGGAGCCGGGGAGCTGTTTTTT. It translates to CASGLGAGELFF.

This clonotype was recorded at least ten times. The chain combines TRBV2 with TRBJ2-5, with D possibly matching TRBD2 (6 bases). Trimming left V 11 bases short and J 5 bases short, with 12 bases between. The CDR3 totals 11 residues. In germline, CDR1 is SNHLY, CDR2 FYNNEI. CDR3 protein: CAGGKEETQYF. The CDR3 bases are TGTGCCGGGGGGAAGGAGGAGACCCAGTACTTC.

In its sample, this clonotype was seen many times. This chain connects TRBV6-1 to TRBJ2-7, with 14 bases fitting TRBD2. Germline V gives CDR1 MNHNS, CDR2 SASEGT. The CDR3 covers 18 residues. Germline trimming cut 5 bases from V and 0 bases from J; bases unmatched to any gene: 9. CDR3 region: CASSRGLAGGASSYEQYF. The DNA of the CDR3 is TGTGCCAGCAGTCGCGGACTAGCGGGGGGCGCTAGCTCCTACGAGCAGTACTTC.

This clonotype was counted at least ten times. CDR3 residues: CATNLPGRPQHF. In DNA, the CDR3 is TGTGCCACCAACCTTCCCGGGAGGCCCCAGCATTTT. V gene TRBV15 combines with J gene TRBJ1-5; no clear D gene. V lost 7 bases to trimming and J lost 9 bases, with 13 bases between them. The CDR3 loop spans 12 amino acids. Germline V CDR1 and CDR2: LNHNV, YYDKDF (reference sequence).

The chain uses TRBV20-1 and TRBJ2-1; D perhaps matches TRBD2 (5 bases). The V gene lost 5 bases and the J gene lost 16 bases, with 21 bases spanning the gap. The CDR3 loop spans 12 amino acids. Germline V gene data show CDR1 as DFQATT and CDR2 as SNEGSKA (reference sequence). CDR3 in amino acids: CSAAGSGRLNFF. In nucleotides, the CDR3 is TGCAGTGCTGCGGGCAGCGGCCGATTAAACTTCTTC.

This clonotype was picked up a small number of times. The rearrangement uses TRBV9 and TRBJ2-2; 10 bases align to TRBD2. Germline-derived CDR1 and CDR2 are SGDLS and YYNGEE. V shed 1 base and J 4 bases; nucleotides not matched to a gene: 4. The CDR3 is 16 residues long. The CDR3 DNA follows: TGTGCCAGCAGCGTACTGGGACTAGCGAGCACCGGGGAGCTGTTTTTT. Translation: CASSVLGLASTGELFF.

This clonotype was picked up a small number of times. The chain is built from TRBV30 and TRBJ1-2, with TRBD1 as a possible D gene (5 bases). V was clipped by 0 bases and J by 7 bases, with 12 bases between them. The germline CDR1 and CDR2 sequences are GTSNPN and SVGIG (reference sequence). The CDR3 has 13 amino acids. This CDR3 is CAWSVLGGGGYTF. DNA of the CDR3: TGTGCCTGGAGTGTACTTGGGGGGGGTGGCTACACCTTC.

This clonotype was observed many times. The J gene is TRBJ1-1, the V gene TRBV28; no clear D gene. Germline-derived CDR1 and CDR2 are MDHEN and SYDVKM. CDR3 length: 14 residues. The V end was cut by 4 bases, the J end by 8 bases, with 17 bases between. CDR3 amino acids: CASSSPEAAAEAFF. The CDR3, as DNA: TGTGCCAGCAGTTCACCCGAGGCGGCAGCAGAAGCTTTCTTT.

The sample holds a few counts of this clonotype. This rearrangement joins TRBV27 to TRBJ1-1, with D possibly being TRBD1 (5 bases). V lost 4 bases, J lost 4 bases, and 13 bases lay in between. Germline V gene lookup returns CDR1 MNHEY and CDR2 SMNVEV (reference sequence). The CDR3 extends over 14 amino acids. CDR3: CASSSPAGGTEAFF. The DNA of the CDR3 is TGTGCCAGCAGTTCCCCGGCCGGGGGCACTGAAGCTTTCTTT.

In its sample, this clonotype was seen a few times. The V and J genes are TRBV5-1 and TRBJ1-2; no reliable D call. The CDR3 consists of 13 residues. Between the trimmed V and J ends, which lost 5 bases and 3 bases, there was a span of 11 bases. Germline V gene data show CDR1 as SGHRS and CDR2 as YFSETQ. CDR3 amino acids: CASRAGFDYGYTF. In nucleotides, the CDR3 is TGCGCCAGCAGAGCTGGGTTCGACTATGGCTACACCTTC. Full variable domain (missing parts from reference TRBV5-1 and TRBJ1-2): KAGVTQTPRYLIKTRGQQVTLSCSPISGHRSVSWYQQTPGQGLQFLFEYFSETQRNKGNFPGRFSGRQFSNSRSEMNVSTLELGDSALYLCASRAGFDYGYTFGSGTRLTVV.

On this clonotype: A much larger clonotype is one base distant, so this may be a read error. The chain uses TRBV6-2 or TRBV6-3 and TRBJ1-4; the match to TRBD1 covers 8 bases. The CDR3 covers 14 residues. Germline V gene lookup returns CDR1 MNHEY and CDR2 SVGEGT. CDR3 sequence reads: CASSPGGSIEKLLF. Written as DNA, the CDR3 is TGTGCCAGCAGTCCAGGGGGCTCAATTGAAAAACTGCTTTTT.

In this sample, this clonotype turned up a few times. The chain couples TRBV30 to TRBJ1-1, with D unclear. The CDR3 contains 14 residues. CDR1 is GTSNPN and CDR2 is SVGIG in the germline V gene (reference sequence). V was trimmed by 2 bases and J by 4 bases, leaving 14 bases between them. DNA for the CDR3: TGTGCCTGGAGTCAGGTCATTTCGGGCACTGAAGCTTTCTTT. It specifies CAWSQVISGTEAFF. Based on the CDR3 plus reference TRBV30 and TRBJ1-1, the full variable domain is SQTIHQWPATLVQPVGSPLSLECTVEGTSNPNLYWYRQAAGRGLQLLFYSVGIGQISSEVPQNLSASRPQDRQFILSSKKLLLSDSGFYLCAWSQVISGTEAFFGQGTRLTVV.

This clonotype appeared many times. The chain couples TRBV28 to TRBJ2-5; the D gene is possibly TRBD1 (6 bases). The CDR3 sequence is 14 residues long. CDR1 is MDHEN, CDR2 SYDVKM, per germline. The V end was cut by 5 bases, the J end by 4 bases, with 14 bases between. CDR3 in amino acids: CASSPQGIRETQYF. DNA of the CDR3: TGTGCCAGCAGTCCCCAGGGGATTAGAGAGACCCAGTACTTC.

This clonotype was seen ten or more times. This chain joins TRBV6-5 and TRBJ2-7; 8 nucleotides agree with TRBD1. The germline CDR1 and CDR2 sequences are MNHEY and SVGAGI. The junction had 4 bases not matched to a gene; V was cut back by 0 bases and J by 3 bases. There are 15 residues in the CDR3. CDR3 nucleotides: TGTGCCAGCAGTTACTCCGGACAGGGAAACTACGAGCAGTACTTC. As protein: CASSYSGQGNYEQYF.

This clonotype was recorded at least ten times. This chain joins TRBV20-1 and TRBJ1-1; no clear D. The CDR3 contains 12 residues. V was shortened by 6 bases and J by 4 bases, with 12 bases between the two germline ends. Per the germline V gene, CDR1 is DFQATT and CDR2 is SNEGSKA (reference sequence). The CDR3 DNA is TGCAGTGCCCAGCACGAGAGCACTGAAGCTTTCTTT. This translates into CSAQHESTEAFF.

This clonotype occurred many times. V usage is TRBV6-1 and J usage is TRBJ1-1; D not resolved. The CDR3 runs 15 residues. Germline CDR1 is MNHNS and CDR2 is SASEGT. With 4 bases removed from V and 3 bases from J, the gap between germline ends came to 15 bases. In nucleotides, the CDR3 is TGTGCCAGCAGTGCCCACGCCGGGATTGACACTGAAGCTTTCTTT. Protein product: CASSAHAGIDTEAFF.